One T cell receptor beta chain is described in this entry. Its antigen is not known. The CDR3 has 16 residues. V was trimmed by 1 base and J by 4 bases, leaving 16 bases between them. The germline V gene has CDR1 SGHDN and CDR2 FVKESK. Assay used: immunoSEQ multiplex PCR; TCRdb lists only in-frame clones, some missing. The table lists tens of thousands of clones, around 80% of them singletons. The data stem from a study of PD-L1 blockade in urothelial cancer. Study information: Atezolizumab 1,200 mg was given intravenously every 3 weeks, starting 2014. Timepoints chosen for blood analysis were 3 weeks (second dose) and 6 weeks after treatment start. A median of roughly 130,000 T cells was found in the blood samples. Study conclusions and caveats: Tumor-associated clones in the blood of durable-benefit patients grew more at 3 weeks.

As for time point: pretreatment peripheral blood. The chain is built from TRBV14 and TRBJ1-2; D is possibly TRBD1 (6 bases). This sequence originates from a man aged 65 to 85 with urothelial cancer. The specimen was PBMCs, collected around atezolizumab (anti-PD-L1) treatment. The CDR3 DNA reads TGTGCCAGCAGCCAAGCCCCGGGACACTCGCGCTATGGCTACACCTTC. It translates to CASSQAPGHSRYGYTF.